This paragraph covers one TCR beta chain sequence. Its antigen is as yet unknown. The entry originates in a study of shared clonotypes between healthy human individuals. Study results and caveats: Sorted-subset sequencing, rarefaction showed, was incomplete despite large depth. Generation of non-shared clonotypes was less probable than generation of clonotypes shared by all four donors. Represented diversity (both genetic and exposure-history) was limited by the small number of donors.

V gave up 2 bases and J gave up 4 bases, with 12 bases separating them. The CDR3 extends over 14 amino acids. CDR1 is MNHEY and CDR2 is SVGAGI in the germline V gene. The DNA input per sorted-subset replicate PCR was about 220 ng, corresponding to some 30,000 T cell genomes. TCRdb's copy holds only in-frame clones and misses some; the assay was immunoSEQ multiplex PCR. The sample records approximately 2.1 million clones, over 85% being singletons. V usage is TRBV6-5 and J usage is TRBJ2-7; D is undetermined. This clonotype was sampled from a man younger than 35 in good health. Some clones in this sample may be carry-over from other donors' samples. Material for sequencing was naive CD4+ T cells from PBMCs. Noted subset: CD45RA+ positively selected. The CDR3 bases are TGTGCCAGCAGTTACGCAATACTGGGATACGAGCAGTACTTC. This gives the protein CASSYAILGYEQYF.